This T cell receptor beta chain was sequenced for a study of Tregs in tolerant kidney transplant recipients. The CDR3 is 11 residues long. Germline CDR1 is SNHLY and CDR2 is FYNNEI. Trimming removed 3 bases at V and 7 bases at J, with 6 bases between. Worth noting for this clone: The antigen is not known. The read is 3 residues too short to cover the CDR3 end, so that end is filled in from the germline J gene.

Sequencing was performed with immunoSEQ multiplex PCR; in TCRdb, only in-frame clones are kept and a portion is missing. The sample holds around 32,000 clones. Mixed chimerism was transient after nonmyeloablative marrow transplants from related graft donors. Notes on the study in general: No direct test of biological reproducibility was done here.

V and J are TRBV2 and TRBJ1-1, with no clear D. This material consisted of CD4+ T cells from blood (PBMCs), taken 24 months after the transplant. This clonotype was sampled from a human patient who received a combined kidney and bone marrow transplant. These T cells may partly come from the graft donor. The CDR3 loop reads CASSEAVEAFF. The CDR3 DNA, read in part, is TGTGCCAGCAGTGAGGCAGTTGAA. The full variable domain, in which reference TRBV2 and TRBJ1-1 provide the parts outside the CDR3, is EPEVTQTPSHQVTQMGQEVILRCVPISNHLYFYWYRQILGQKVEFLVSFYNNEISEKSEIFDDQFSVERPDGSNFTLKIRSTKLEDSAMYFCASSEAVEAFFGQGTRLTVV.